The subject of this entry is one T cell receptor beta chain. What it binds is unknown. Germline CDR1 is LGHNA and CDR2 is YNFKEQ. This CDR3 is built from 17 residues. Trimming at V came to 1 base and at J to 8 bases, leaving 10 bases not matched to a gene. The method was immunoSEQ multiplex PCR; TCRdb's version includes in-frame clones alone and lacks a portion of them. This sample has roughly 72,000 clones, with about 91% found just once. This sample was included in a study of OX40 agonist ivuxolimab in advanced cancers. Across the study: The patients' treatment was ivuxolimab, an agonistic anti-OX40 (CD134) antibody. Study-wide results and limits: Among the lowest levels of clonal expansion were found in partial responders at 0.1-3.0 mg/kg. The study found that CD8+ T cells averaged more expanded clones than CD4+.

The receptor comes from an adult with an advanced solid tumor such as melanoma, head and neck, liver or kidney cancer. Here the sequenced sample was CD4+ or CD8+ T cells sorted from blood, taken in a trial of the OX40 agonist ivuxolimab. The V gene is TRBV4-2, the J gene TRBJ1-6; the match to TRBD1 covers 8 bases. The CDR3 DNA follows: TGTGCCAGCAGCCAAGTCACGACAGGGGAGGCGGATTCACCCCTCCACTTT. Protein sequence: CASSQVTTGEADSPLHF.